This passage covers 21 T cell receptor beta chains from one sample sequenced in a study of CXCR3-negative and CXCR3-positive naive CD8 T cells. Study-wide results and limits: TRB CDR3 hydrophobicity was greater in CXCR3-positive naive cells than in CXCR3-negative naive cells.

The libraries of TRB cDNA were constructed through 5' RACE using UMI labels. TCRdb re-called the 5' RACE reads; every CDR3 protein appears as one record, without DNA. Its table lists under 70,000 distinct CDR3 sequences. The antigens for these receptors are not known. What was sequenced was naive CXCR3+ CD8+ T cells from blood. Subset given: CD45RO-CCR7+CD27+CD95- naive CD8+ T cells expressing CXCR3 (TNR3+). The receptors were gathered from a human donor in good health. Some clones in this sample may be carry-over from other donors' samples.

The chain combines TRBV4-1 with TRBJ2-1. The CDR3 runs to 16 residues. From germline, CDR1 is MGHRA and CDR2 YSYEKL. The CDR3 loop reads CASSQGSVQRYNEQFF.

The rearrangement links TRBV12-3 or TRBV12-4 to TRBJ2-7; there is no DNA to check the TCRdb D call of TRBD1. This CDR3 region has 14 residues. The CDR3 here is CASSYGTGGYEQYF.

This chain links TRBV6-5 with TRBJ2-3; TCRdb gives TRBD1 as the D gene, but with no DNA this cannot be confirmed. This CDR3 is 15 amino acids long. Germline V gene sequence: CDR1 MNHEY, CDR2 SVGAGI. The CDR3: CASSYFLGATDTQYF.

The J gene is TRBJ2-3, the V gene TRBV5-1; TCRdb indicates TRBD1, and absent DNA this call remains unverified. CDR1 is SGHRS, CDR2 YFSETQ, per germline. This CDR3 region has 15 residues. CDR3 amino acids: CASSLDPGVTDTQYF.

The rearrangement uses TRBV18 and TRBJ1-4. This CDR3 contains 16 residues. Per germline, CDR1 KGHSH and CDR2 LQKENI. CDR3 in amino acids: CASSPSSESVEEKLFF.

The chain has TRBV5-5 and TRBJ2-1; with no DNA, the TCRdb D assignment of TRBD1 cannot be verified. The length of the CDR3 is 15 residues. Germline V lookup: CDR1 SGHKS, CDR2 YYEKEE (reference sequence). CDR3 residues: CASTPGESSYNEQFF.

The genes are TRBV12-3 or TRBV12-4 and TRBJ1-5; the D gene TCRdb calls, TRBD1, cannot be checked with no DNA. The CDR3 consists of 15 residues. This CDR3 is CASRADPGGNQPQHF.

J is TRBJ2-3 and V is TRBV25-1; TCRdb reports TRBD1, a call that lacks DNA to check it against. The germline V gene has CDR1 MGHDK and CDR2 SYGVNS. The CDR3 has 13 residues. The CDR3 loop reads CASSVGAGDTQYF.

The CDR3 protein is CASSPGSPSGNTIYF. The rearrangement uses TRBV7-9 and TRBJ1-3; the D call of TRBD1 rests on TCRdb alone, since no DNA is present to check it. CDR3 length: 15 residues. Germline V gene lookup returns CDR1 SEHNR and CDR2 FQNEAQ (reference sequence).

This rearrangement joins TRBV12-3 or TRBV12-4 to TRBJ2-1; TCRdb outputs TRBD2, but without DNA this stays unchecked. The CDR3 runs to 16 residues. The CDR3 sequence is CASSPLAGGVGNEQFF.

V and J are TRBV13 and TRBJ2-5. The CDR3 consists of 13 residues. Germline V gene lookup returns CDR1 PRHDT and CDR2 FYEKMQ (reference sequence). CDR3 sequence: CASSLGGMETQHF.

The rearrangement uses TRBV7-9 and TRBJ1-1; TCRdb's assignment of TRBD1 cannot be checked, as there is no DNA. The CDR3 runs 13 residues. Germline CDR1 reads SEHNR; CDR2 reads FQNEAQ (reference sequence). CDR3 protein: CASSFGQGSEAFF.

V gene TRBV29-1 combines with J gene TRBJ1-5. Germline V gene lookup returns CDR1 SQVTM and CDR2 ANQGSEA. The CDR3 runs 12 residues. The CDR3 sequence: CSVSDGYQPQHF. Supplemented by reference TRBV29-1 and TRBJ1-5, the full variable domain reads SAVISQKPSRDICQRGTSLTIQCQVDSQVTMMFWYRQQPGQSLTLIATANQGSEATYESGFVIDKFPISRPNLTFSTLTVSNMSPEDSSIYLCSVSDGYQPQHFGDGTRLSIL.

The chain carries TRBV7-9 and TRBJ1-2; as DNA is missing, the TRBD1 call by TCRdb cannot be tested. Germline lookup yields CDR1 SEHNR and CDR2 FQNEAQ (reference sequence). The CDR3 spans 16 residues. CDR3 amino acids: CASSSVNKVRGYGYTF.

The chain combines TRBV12-3 or TRBV12-4 with TRBJ1-2; TCRdb gives TRBD1 as the D gene, but with no DNA this cannot be confirmed. The CDR3 is 16 residues long. This CDR3 reads CAVWQRDTREGYGYTF.

The rearrangement links TRBV29-1 to TRBJ1-2; TCRdb's D gene call, TRBD1, goes unchecked for lack of DNA. This CDR3 is built from 14 residues. CDR1 is SQVTM, CDR2 ANQGSEA, per germline. CDR3 residues: CSVWGTGGRDGYTF.

The V call is TRBV27, the J call TRBJ2-7; TCRdb lists TRBD2, though no DNA is available to test this call. The V gene's germline CDR1 is MNHEY and CDR2 SMNVEV (reference sequence). The CDR3 length is 14 residues. This chain's CDR3 is CASSLEGTPYEQYF.

The chain employs TRBV6-5 and TRBJ2-2; TCRdb's D call of TRBD2 is untestable without DNA. Germline V CDR1 and CDR2: MNHEY, SVGAGI. The CDR3 is made up of 17 amino acids. This CDR3 is CASSLTSGMGITGELFF.

The chain combines TRBV7-3 with TRBJ2-1; lacking DNA, the TRBD2 call made by TCRdb goes unchecked. The CDR3 contains 15 residues. CDR1 is SGHTA, CDR2 FQGTGA, per germline. This CDR3 is CASSVLAGVSNEQFF.

The V and J genes are TRBV7-6 and TRBJ2-1; the D call from TCRdb, TRBD2, cannot be confirmed without DNA. Germline V gives CDR1 SGHVS, CDR2 FNYEAQ. This CDR3 spans 21 amino acids. CDR3 sequence reads: CASSLEPTSGGPQHLYNEQFF.

The J gene is TRBJ2-3, the V gene TRBV6-2 or TRBV6-3. The CDR3 is 12 amino acids. Germline lookup yields CDR1 MNHEY and CDR2 SVGEGT. The CDR3 is CASSYSITGQYF.